This T cell receptor beta chain was observed in a study of CXCR3-negative and CXCR3-positive naive CD8 T cells. A word on this clonotype: The antigen is unknown.

This CDR3 has 15 amino acids. Germline V gene lookup returns CDR1 MDHEN and CDR2 SYDVKM. Overall study results and limits: Researchers report that CXCR3-positive naive cells carry more hydrophobic TRB CDR3s than CXCR3-negative naive cells.

TRB cDNA was prepared as libraries by UMI-labeled 5' RACE. TCRdb re-called the 5' RACE reads, yielding one record per CDR3 amino acid sequence without DNA. The sample table sets out some 110,000 distinct CDR3 sequences. Sequencing was carried out using naive CXCR3+ CD8+ T cells from blood. Subset in this sample: CD45RO-CCR7+CD27+CD95- naive CD8+ T cells expressing CXCR3 (TNR3+). The clonotype comes from a human donor in good health. Some clones in this sample may be carry-over from other donors' samples. The chain uses TRBV28 and TRBJ2-3; without DNA, the TCRdb call of TRBD1 cannot be checked. CDR3 sequence reads: CASSSRQTSTDTQYF. The full variable domain, in which reference TRBV28 and TRBJ2-3 provide the parts outside the CDR3, is DVKVTQSSRYLVKRTGEKVFLECVQDMDHENMFWYRQDPGLGLRLIYFSYDVKMKEKGDIPEGYSVSREKKERFSLILESASTNQTSMYLCASSSRQTSTDTQYFGPGTRLTVL.